This T cell receptor (beta chain) was identified during a study of cytomegalovirus exposure and HLA in healthy donors. The study, taken as a whole, reports: Specific recognition of CMV antigens was confirmed in vitro for three chains (all CMV-associated). CMV serostatus stood as the only immune exposure information on hand.

This clone appeared a few times. Antigen: not known. 13 Jbeta primers and 60 Vbeta primers were used for the PCR. Repertoires were generated with immunoSEQ multiplex PCR, while TCRdb's copy carries only in-frame clones and drops some. The sample includes approximately 240,000 clones, 77% of them seen just once. Trimming removed 7 bases from V and 4 bases from J, with 17 bases in between. The CDR3 runs 15 residues. Germline V gene sequence: CDR1 SEHNR, CDR2 FQNEAQ (reference sequence). V gene TRBV7-9 combines with J gene TRBJ1-3; D possibly corresponds to TRBD1 (5 bases). This clonotype was sampled from a woman aged 55-75 years in good health and CMV-seropositive. Material for sequencing was PBMCs. The CDR3 region has the DNA TGTGCCAGCACCCCGCGTGGGGGGTTGGGAAACACCATATATTTT. Amino acids: CASTPRGGLGNTIYF.